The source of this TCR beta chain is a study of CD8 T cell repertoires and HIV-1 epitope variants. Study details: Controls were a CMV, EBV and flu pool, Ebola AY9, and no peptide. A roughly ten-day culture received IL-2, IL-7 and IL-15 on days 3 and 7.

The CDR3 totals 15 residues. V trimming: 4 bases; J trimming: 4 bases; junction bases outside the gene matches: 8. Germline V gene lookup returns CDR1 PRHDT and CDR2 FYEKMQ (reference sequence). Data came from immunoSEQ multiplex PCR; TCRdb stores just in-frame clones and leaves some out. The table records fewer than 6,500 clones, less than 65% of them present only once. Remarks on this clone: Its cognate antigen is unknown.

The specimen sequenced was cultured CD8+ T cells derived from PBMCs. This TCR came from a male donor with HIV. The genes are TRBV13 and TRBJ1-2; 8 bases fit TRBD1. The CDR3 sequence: CASSSQEDRVYGYTF. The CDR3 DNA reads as TGTGCCAGCAGCTCGCAGGAGGACAGGGTCTATGGCTACACCTTC. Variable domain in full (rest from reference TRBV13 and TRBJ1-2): AAGVIQSPRHLIKEKRETATLKCYPIPRHDTVYWYQQGPGQDPQFLISFYEKMQSDKGSIPDRFSAQQFSDYHSELNMSSLELGDSALYFCASSSQEDRVYGYTFGSGTRLTVV.